The 10 T cell receptor beta chains below come from one sample, sequenced in a study of neoadjuvant anti-PD-1 for oral cavity cancer. Assay used: immunoSEQ multiplex PCR; TCRdb lists only in-frame clones, some missing. This table has approximately 30,000 clones, around four fifths appearing once. Time point here: after neoadjuvant nivolumab, at surgical resection. The source was PBMCs, collected after nivolumab (anti-PD-1) treatment. These receptors originate from a person aged 35-79 years with oral cavity squamous cell carcinoma.

Here the CDR3 DNA reads TGTGCCAGCAGCTTAGTTAGTGGGCCATTTTATTCCCAGTACTTC. Amino acid sequence: CASSLVSGPFYSQYF. This sequence joins TRBV7-9 and TRBJ2-5; D uncertain. The CDR3 length is 15 residues. The V gene's germline CDR1 is SEHNR and CDR2 FQNEAQ (reference sequence). V was clipped by 1 base and J by 9 bases, with 18 bases between them.

This chain uses TRBV7-9 with TRBJ1-1; 10 bases are shared with TRBD1. The CDR3 runs 14 residues. Trimming at V came to 4 bases and at J to 5 bases, leaving 4 bases not matched to a gene. CDR1 is SEHNR, CDR2 FQNEAQ, per germline (reference sequence). The CDR3 sequence is CASSSGQGRTEAFF. The CDR3 DNA sequence: TGTGCCAGCAGCTCGGGACAGGGGAGGACTGAAGCTTTCTTT.

The table lists this clone with a count of one. The genes are TRBV10-1 and TRBJ1-1; maybe TRBD1 (5 bases). The CDR3 length is 15 residues. Trimming removed 5 bases at V and 1 base at J, with 14 bases between. Germline assignment: CDR1 WNHNN and CDR2 SYGVQD (reference sequence). This CDR3 reads CASSTTRGANTEAFF. The CDR3 nucleotides read TGCGCCAGCAGTACGACGAGGGGTGCGAACACTGAAGCTTTCTTT.

The V call is TRBV7-8, the J call TRBJ2-3; 10 positions agree with TRBD2. V shed 4 bases, J shed 0 bases, and the junction held 10 bases outside the gene matches. The germline V gene encodes CDR1 SGHVS and CDR2 FQNEAQ. The CDR3 is made up of 18 amino acids. The CDR3 reads CASSSGLAGAFSTDTQYF. The DNA of the CDR3 is TGTGCCAGCAGCTCCGGCCTAGCGGGGGCCTTTAGCACAGATACGCAGTATTTT.

The genes are TRBV19 and TRBJ1-2; maybe TRBD1 (5 bases). The CDR3 is 15 residues long. CDR1 is LNHDA, CDR2 SQIVND, per germline (reference sequence). Trimming took 7 bases from V and 0 from J, leaving 15 bases between them. Written as DNA, the CDR3 is TGTGCCAGTACACCATTTCAGGGTTCTAACTATGGCTACACCTTC. This gives the protein CASTPFQGSNYGYTF.

The chain links TRBV4-2 to TRBJ2-1; possible D gene TRBD2, 5 bases. V was shortened by 0 bases and J by 8 bases, with 11 bases between the two germline ends. The CDR3 totals 14 residues. Germline values: CDR1 LGHNA, CDR2 YNFKEQ. CDR3 sequence reads: CASSQDEDWDEQFF. The CDR3 region has the DNA TGTGCCAGCAGCCAAGATGAGGACTGGGATGAGCAGTTCTTC.

V gene TRBV5-4 combines with J gene TRBJ1-6; 8 nucleotides agree with TRBD1. This CDR3 comprises 15 residues. V shed 0 bases and J 8 bases; nucleotides not matched to a gene: 4. Germline values: CDR1 SGHNT, CDR2 YYREEE (reference sequence). The CDR3 coding sequence is TGTGCCAGCAGCTTGGCCCAGGGGGCTGATTCACCCCTCCACTTT. It translates to CASSLAQGADSPLHF.

Details on this clone: Compared with germline, one end of the junction differs, possibly owing to a read error. The rearrangement joins TRBV7-2 to TRBJ2-7, with D tentatively TRBD1 (6 bases). The CDR3 is 15 residues long. Per the germline V gene, CDR1 is SGHTA and CDR2 is FQGNSA. For the CDR3, the DNA is TGTGCCAGCAGCCCGGAAAGGACAGCTAGCTACCAGCAGTACTTC. It specifies CASSPERTASYQQYF.

The V and J genes are TRBV19 and TRBJ1-1; TRBD1 aligns across 7 bases. The CDR3 is made up of 14 amino acids. The germline gives CDR1 LNHDA, CDR2 SQIVND (reference sequence). The junction had 4 bases not matched to a gene; V was cut back by 5 bases and J by 1 base. The CDR3 protein is CASSRDRGNTEAFF. In nucleotides, the CDR3 is TGTGCCAGTAGTCGGGACAGAGGGAACACTGAAGCTTTCTTT.

DNA of the CDR3: TGTGCCAGCAGCACGGGACTAGCGGGGGGGATGGATACGCAGTATTTT. Encoded protein: CASSTGLAGGMDTQYF. The chain links TRBV7-8 to TRBJ2-3; 16 bases agree with TRBD2. The CDR3 is made up of 16 amino acids. The V segment lost 5 bases and the J segment 6 bases; nucleotides outside the gene matches: 5. The germline CDR1 and CDR2 sequences are SGHVS and FQNEAQ.